This T cell receptor (beta chain) is from a study of T cell changes during pregnancy in multiple sclerosis. The CDR3 spans 14 residues. Germline-derived CDR1 and CDR2 are MNHEY and SVGAGI. The V gene end was trimmed by 6 bases and the J gene end by 7 bases; junction bases not matched to a gene: 8. Assay: immunoSEQ multiplex PCR; the TCRdb copy retains only in-frame clones and omits some. The sample contains fewer than 85,000 clones, roughly 92% of which appear only once. This sequence was found in a female donor in good health, enrolled as a control in a pregnancy study. This sample comprised peripheral blood, obtained in the first trimester of pregnancy. This chain connects TRBV6-5 to TRBJ2-7; 11 positions agree with TRBD2. Written as DNA, the CDR3 is TGTGCCAGCAGAAATAGCGGGAGGGCCGGAGAGCAGTACTTC. This translates into CASRNSGRAGEQYF.